A single sample gave rise to the 30 T cell receptor beta chains below, sequenced in a study of identical twins. TCRdb redid the calling of the 5' RACE reads with MiXCR, one entry per CDR3 protein. This repertoire shows over 550,000 distinct CDR3 sequences, under 8.5% found once; its top ten account for 1.5% to 2%. This same sample was also taken into another study, of yellow fever vaccine responses in identical twins.

Source material: PBMCs. Source of these receptors: a woman aged 18-30 years in good health.

V gene TRBV7-9 combines with J gene TRBJ1-1, with D possibly matching TRBD1 (6 bases). Trimming took off 2 bases at V and 1 base at J, with 17 bases between the two ends. Germline V gives CDR1 SEHNR, CDR2 FQNEAQ (reference sequence). The CDR3 has 17 residues. CDR3 coding DNA: TGTGCCAGCAGCTTAACGGCCCAGACAGGCTGGAACACTGAAGCTTTCTTT. Its protein is CASSLTAQTGWNTEAFF.

This clonotype was detected ten times or more. The gene calls are TRBV27 and TRBJ1-6; D perhaps matches TRBD1 (6 bases). From germline, CDR1 is MNHEY and CDR2 SMNVEV (reference sequence). The ends were cut back, 3 bases at V and 1 base at J, with 10 bases in the middle. CDR3 length equals 16 residues. The CDR3 here is CASSLVGGSYNSPLHF. The CDR3 DNA is TGTGCCAGCAGTTTGGTAGGGGGATCCTATAATTCACCCCTCCACTTT.

This clonotype appeared a few times. V gene TRBV10-3 combines with J gene TRBJ2-7; 9 nucleotides agree with TRBD1. CDR3 length: 14 amino acids. V lost 5 bases to trimming and J lost 3 bases; unmatched junction nucleotides: 5. Looked up from germline, CDR1 is ENHRY and CDR2 is SYGVKD. DNA for the CDR3: TGTGCCATCAGTCGGGACAGGGTTAACTACGAGCAGTACTTC. This sequence encodes CAISRDRVNYEQYF.

There are a few counts of this clonotype. The chain has TRBV5-1 and TRBJ2-2; D gene unclear. V lost 0 bases and J 7 bases, leaving 10 bases between the germline ends. CDR3 length: 14 amino acids. Germline CDR1 SGHRS, CDR2 YFSETQ. CDR3 sequence reads: CASSLVFRNGELFF. The CDR3 bases are TGCGCCAGCAGCTTGGTATTTAGGAACGGGGAGCTGTTTTTT.

This clonotype was observed a handful of times. V and J are TRBV6-5 and TRBJ1-6, with 8 nucleotides matching TRBD1. With V trimmed by 5 bases and J by 4 bases, 4 bases remained unmatched. The CDR3 totals 15 residues. CDR1 and CDR2 (germline): MNHEY, SVGAGI. The CDR3 sequence: CASSNGQGYNSPLHF. CDR3 nucleotide sequence: TGTGCCAGCAGTAACGGACAGGGTTATAATTCACCCCTCCACTTT.

This chain uses TRBV2 with TRBJ2-7, with 7 bases that match TRBD2. Germline V gene data show CDR1 as SNHLY and CDR2 as FYNNEI. V was clipped by 11 bases and J by 0 bases; unmatched bases: 13. The CDR3 loop spans 15 amino acids. This CDR3 is CAGRGGRGDSYEQYF. DNA for the CDR3: TGTGCCGGTCGTGGAGGTCGGGGGGACTCCTACGAGCAGTACTTC.

This chain uses TRBV18 with TRBJ2-4; D not certain. The germline CDR1 and CDR2 sequences are KGHSH and LQKENI. Trimming removed 0 bases at V and 0 bases at J, with 3 bases between. There are 14 residues in the CDR3. CDR3 DNA: TGTGCCAGCTCACCACCGGAAGCCAAAAACATTCAGTACTTC. Its translation: CASSPPEAKNIQYF.

This clonotype was seen more than once but under ten times. The chain couples TRBV3-1 to TRBJ1-1, with a tentative D call TRBD1 (6 bases). There are 16 residues in the CDR3. Looked up from germline, CDR1 is LGHDT and CDR2 is YNNKEL (reference sequence). Trimming pared 1 base from V and 7 bases from J, leaving 19 bases between. As DNA, the CDR3 is TGTGCCAGCAGCCAAGGTCCCCGGGGGGGCAGGTTTGAAGCTTTCTTT. This codes for CASSQGPRGGRFEAFF.

This clonotype was observed many times. This chain uses TRBV29-1 with TRBJ2-7, with 7 positions matching TRBD1. The trim removed 3 bases at V and 5 bases at J, leaving 16 bases unmatched. Germline CDR1 is SQVTM and CDR2 is ANQGSEA. The CDR3 runs 16 residues. The CDR3 DNA reads TGCAGCGTTGACATCGACAGGGTGGGTGATCGCAACGAGCAGTACTTC. Residues: CSVDIDRVGDRNEQYF.

V and J are TRBV5-1 and TRBJ1-6; D is undetermined. V was clipped by 0 bases and J by 9 bases, with 16 bases between them. CDR3 length: 16 residues. CDR1 and CDR2 from the germline V gene are SGHRS and YFSETQ. CDR3 loop: CASSLVASGLGSPLHF. The CDR3 region has the DNA TGCGCCAGCAGCTTGGTAGCCAGCGGGCTGGGTTCACCCCTCCACTTT. The variable domain in full, completed from reference TRBV5-1 and TRBJ1-6, reads KAGVTQTPRYLIKTRGQQVTLSCSPISGHRSVSWYQQTPGQGLQFLFEYFSETQRNKGNFPGRFSGRQFSNSRSEMNVSTLELGDSALYLCASSLVASGLGSPLHFGNGTRLTVT.

The V and J genes are TRBV5-1 and TRBJ2-5; possibly TRBD1 for D (5 bases). Trimming shortened V by 5 bases and J by 1 base, and 12 bases separated the two germline ends. Germline CDR1 SGHRS, CDR2 YFSETQ. CDR3 length: 14 residues. The DNA of the CDR3 is TGCGCCAGCAGGCCAAGGGGTACCCAAGAGACCCAGTACTTC. This sequence encodes CASRPRGTQETQYF.

This clonotype was detected only a few times. V gene TRBV15 combines with J gene TRBJ2-3; D perhaps matches TRBD2 (6 bases). V lost 0 bases and J 0 bases, leaving 13 bases between the germline ends. The CDR3 extends over 17 amino acids. CDR1 is LNHNV and CDR2 is YYDKDF in the germline V gene (reference sequence). The CDR3 here is CATSRDRGTSSTDTQYF. In DNA, the CDR3 is TGTGCCACCAGCAGAGATCGGGGGACGTCTAGCACAGATACGCAGTATTTT. The variable domain in full, with the rest retrieved from reference TRBV15 and TRBJ2-3, is DAMVIQNPRYQVTQFGKPVTLSCSQTLNHNVMYWYQQKSSQAPKLLFHYYDKDFNNEADTPDNFQSRRPNTSFCFLDIRSPGLGDTAMYLCATSRDRGTSSTDTQYFGPGTRLTVL.

V is TRBV2 and J is TRBJ2-7; D assignment may be TRBD1 or TRBD2 (5 bases each). V dropped 5 bases and J dropped 0 bases, with 14 bases sitting between them. This CDR3 contains 15 residues. CDR1 and CDR2 from the germline V gene are SNHLY and FYNNEI. This CDR3 reads CASSSGTDSSYEQYF. The DNA of the CDR3 is TGTGCCAGCAGTTCCGGGACCGATAGCTCCTACGAGCAGTACTTC.

This clonotype came up a few times. The rearrangement uses TRBV20-1 and TRBJ2-2; D unclear. CDR3 size: 15 residues. The V end lost 1 base, the J end lost 0 bases, and 9 bases lay between the germline ends. The germline CDR1 and CDR2 sequences are DFQATT and SNEGSKA (reference sequence). CDR3 coding DNA: TGCAGTGCTAGAGGGGCGGTTTCGAACACCGGGGAGCTGTTTTTT. This encodes CSARGAVSNTGELFF.

In its sample, this clonotype was seen many times. The V gene is TRBV7-2, the J gene TRBJ2-1; no reliable D call. V was cut by 2 bases and J by 6 bases, with 8 bases left in between. There are 13 residues in the CDR3. Germline values: CDR1 SGHTA, CDR2 FQGNSA. The CDR3, as DNA: TGTGCCAGCAGCTTACTCCTGACCAATGAGCAGTTCTTC. This encodes CASSLLLTNEQFF.

V is TRBV27 and J is TRBJ1-2; 7 nucleotides agree with TRBD1. Germline V gene data show CDR1 as MNHEY and CDR2 as SMNVEV (reference sequence). V shed 7 bases and J 4 bases; nucleotides not matched to a gene: 9. This CDR3 comprises 14 residues. The CDR3 sequence: CASTPGGPSYGYTF. In DNA form, the CDR3 reads TGTGCCAGCACCCCAGGGGGTCCTAGCTATGGCTACACCTTC.

This clonotype appeared many times. The chain links TRBV2 to TRBJ2-1, with TRBD2 matching over 10 bases. This CDR3 is built from 15 residues. The germline V gene has CDR1 SNHLY and CDR2 FYNNEI. Germline trimming cut 4 bases from V and 7 bases from J; bases unmatched to any gene: 7. DNA for the CDR3: TGTGCCAGCAGTGCCCTAGCGGGAGTAGTTAATGAGCAGTTCTTC. Protein product: CASSALAGVVNEQFF.

In this sample, this clonotype turned up many times. The gene calls are TRBV29-1 and TRBJ2-5; 13 nucleotides line up with TRBD2. Germline-derived CDR1 and CDR2 are SQVTM and ANQGSEA. J was trimmed by 5 bases and V by 0 bases; bases with no gene match: 6. The CDR3 has 16 residues. The CDR3 nucleotides read TGCAGCGTTGAAGATCGGACTAGCGGGAGATCGGAGACCCAGTACTTC. Translated, it gives CSVEDRTSGRSETQYF. Using reference TRBV29-1 and TRBJ2-5 for the parts outside the CDR3, the full variable domain is SAVISQKPSRDICQRGTSLTIQCQVDSQVTMMFWYRQQPGQSLTLIATANQGSEATYESGFVIDKFPISRPNLTFSTLTVSNMSPEDSSIYLCSVEDRTSGRSETQYFGPGTRLLVL.

The sample holds a few counts of this clonotype. This sequence joins TRBV29-1 and TRBJ1-1; D may be TRBD1 (6 bases). CDR3 length equals 13 residues. Germline V gene lookup returns CDR1 SQVTM and CDR2 ANQGSEA. With 4 bases removed from V and 11 bases from J, the gap between germline ends came to 20 bases. In DNA, the CDR3 is TGCAGCGTTGTCCCCACCCCCGGGACAAGTGCTTTCTTT. This encodes CSVVPTPGTSAFF.

This chain links TRBV7-9 with TRBJ2-1; weak D call: TRBD2 (6 bases). The CDR3 runs 15 residues. Trimming took 2 bases from V and 2 from J, leaving 10 bases between them. CDR1 and CDR2 from the germline V gene are SEHNR and FQNEAQ (reference sequence). The CDR3 sequence is CASSLSSATYNEQFF. The CDR3 region has the DNA TGTGCCAGCAGCTTATCTAGCGCAACCTACAATGAGCAGTTCTTC.

The V call is TRBV11-3, the J call TRBJ2-3; unclear D gene. The CDR3 contains 15 residues. Germline V gives CDR1 SGHNT, CDR2 YENEEA. V gave up 4 bases and J gave up 0 bases, with 11 bases separating them. The CDR3 loop reads CASSSIFMSTDTQYF. Written as DNA, the CDR3 is TGTGCCAGCAGCTCCATTTTTATGAGCACAGATACGCAGTATTTT.

This rearrangement joins TRBV27 to TRBJ1-1; D not resolved. The CDR3 is 14 amino acids. Germline assignment: CDR1 MNHEY and CDR2 SMNVEV (reference sequence). V shed 8 bases and J shed 6 bases, with 19 bases lying between them. The CDR3 here is CASSGAGGRAEAFF. The CDR3 DNA reads as TGTGCCAGCTCAGGAGCGGGTGGGAGGGCTGAAGCTTTCTTT.

This clonotype was counted between two and nine times. The chain links TRBV10-3 to TRBJ2-7; 8 bases match TRBD2. The CDR3 runs to 12 residues. The junction had 4 bases not matched to a gene; V was cut back by 0 bases and J by 12 bases. The germline gives CDR1 ENHRY, CDR2 SYGVKD. This chain's CDR3 is CAISESREGPYF. The CDR3 DNA is TGTGCCATCAGTGAGTCTCGGGAGGGGCCGTACTTC.

V and J are TRBV2 and TRBJ1-4; 7 nucleotides match TRBD1. V gave up 5 bases and J gave up 7 bases; unmatched junction bases: 7. In germline, CDR1 is SNHLY, CDR2 FYNNEI. There are 14 residues in the CDR3. The CDR3 coding sequence is TGTGCCAGCAGTTGGGAGGGGGCTGGTGAAAAACTGTTTTTT. The encoded protein is CASSWEGAGEKLFF.

The table lists this clonotype with a count of one. The chain combines TRBV6-1 with TRBJ2-3, with D maybe TRBD2 (7 bases). V shed 5 bases and J shed 7 bases, with 19 bases lying between them. The germline V gene encodes CDR1 MNHNS and CDR2 SASEGT. This CDR3 has 15 amino acids. The CDR3 reads CASSTIRGAFYTQYF. The CDR3 DNA sequence: TGTGCCAGCAGTACGATACGGGGGGCGTTCTATACGCAGTATTTT.

This clonotype was found many times. This sequence joins TRBV27 and TRBJ1-5; TRBD1 matches at 7 bases. The CDR3 spans 15 residues. The V and J ends lost 2 bases and 2 bases, in that order; junction bases with no gene match: 3. Germline V gene data show CDR1 as MNHEY and CDR2 as SMNVEV (reference sequence). The CDR3 loop reads CASSLLGQGNQPQHF. As DNA, the CDR3 is TGTGCCAGCAGTTTACTAGGACAGGGCAATCAGCCCCAGCATTTT.

This clonotype came up many times. V is TRBV20-1 and J is TRBJ2-3; the match to TRBD2 covers 10 bases. The J segment lost 5 bases and the V segment lost 6 bases, leaving 8 bases of the junction unmatched. The CDR3 is 14 residues long. Germline V gene sequence: CDR1 DFQATT, CDR2 SNEGSKA (reference sequence). CDR3: CSASLAGVQDTQYF. CDR3 bases: TGCAGTGCCTCCCTAGCGGGAGTCCAAGATACGCAGTATTTT.

J is TRBJ2-5 and V is TRBV29-1; D unresolved. Trimming took off 6 bases at V and 5 bases at J, with 16 bases between the two ends. There are 13 residues in the CDR3. From germline, CDR1 is SQVTM and CDR2 ANQGSEA. The CDR3 DNA reads TGCAGCGTCCCGTTCGCCTCGTGGGAGACCCAGTACTTC. Its protein is CSVPFASWETQYF.

This chain joins TRBV7-9 and TRBJ2-1, with 7 nucleotides matching TRBD1. The CDR3 sequence is 16 residues long. The junction had 7 bases not matched to a gene; V was cut back by 5 bases and J by 0 bases. CDR1 and CDR2 (germline): SEHNR, FQNEAQ (reference sequence). The CDR3 nucleotides read TGTGCCAGCAGCCGCGCGAGGGACAGCTCCTACAATGAGCAGTTCTTC. As protein: CASSRARDSSYNEQFF.

The chain has TRBV28 and TRBJ2-7; the D gene is possibly TRBD1 (5 bases). This CDR3 is built from 15 residues. Trimming took off 3 bases at V and 3 bases at J, with 15 bases between the two ends. Looked up from germline, CDR1 is MDHEN and CDR2 is SYDVKM. The CDR3 spells CASSLSAGNVYEQYF. DNA for the CDR3: TGTGCCAGCAGTTTGAGTGCAGGGAATGTCTACGAGCAGTACTTC.